The TCR beta chain described here comes from a study of blood T cell repertoires in COVID-19. The germline gives CDR1 LGHNT, CDR2 FRNRAP. Losses at the gene ends were 5 bases for V and 6 bases for J; bases not matched to a gene: 4. The CDR3 length is 14 residues. This table comes from immunoSEQ multiplex PCR, and its TCRdb copy is limited to in-frame clones, with some not included. The repertoire holds tens of thousands of clones, 90% seen once, with approximately 5.8% in the top ten. The rearrangement links TRBV12-5 to TRBJ2-3; 11 bases are shared with TRBD2. This TCR was recovered from a man aged 50 or older with acute or convalescent COVID-19. Sequencing input: peripheral blood. CDR3 in amino acids: CASGQLAGADTQYF. In nucleotides, the CDR3 is TGTGCTAGTGGTCAACTAGCGGGAGCGGATACGCAGTATTTT.